The clone carrying this T cell receptor (beta chain) appeared once. Naive CD8 isolation took CD45RO-negative cells positively selected for CCR7 and excluded terminally differentiated effector memory CD45RA+ cells. This entry comes from a study of shared clonotypes between healthy human individuals. Sequenced by immunoSEQ multiplex PCR; TCRdb stores in-frame clones only, minus some. Seen here are some 800,000 clones, around 92% observed once, and the top ten hold under 30%. CDR1 ENHRY and CDR2 SYGVKD come from the germline V gene. Trimming cost V 3 bases and J 3 bases; bases outside gene matches: 7. This CDR3 spans 16 amino acids.

This clonotype originated in a man aged 25 to 45 in good health. The chain couples TRBV10-3 to TRBJ2-3; 9 nucleotides agree with TRBD1. The sample taken for sequencing was naive CD8+ T cells sorted from blood. The CDR3 region is CAISDWTGESTDTQYF. The CDR3 bases are TGTGCCATCAGTGACTGGACAGGGGAGAGTACAGATACGCAGTATTTT.